This paragraph covers one T cell receptor (beta chain) sequence. Its antigen is unidentified. Anyone with autoimmune disease history or systemic immunosuppression was excluded. The repertoire was sequenced with immunoSEQ multiplex PCR; TCRdb's copy has only in-frame clones and lacks some. This table has approximately 62,000 clones, around 90% appearing once. The data belong to a study of OX40 agonist ivuxolimab in advanced cancers. Across the study: Dose-escalation cases comprised hepatocellular carcinoma, melanoma, renal cell or head and neck cancer.

Study-level findings and limits: Patients with a partial response at 0.1-3.0 mg/kg had among the lowest clonal expansion. Researchers report that CD8+ T cells had, on average, more expanded clones than CD4+.

Germline V lookup: CDR1 SGHRS, CDR2 YFSETQ. CDR3 length equals 15 residues. J lost 4 bases, V lost 2 bases, and 8 bases had no gene match. This receptor was obtained from an adult with an advanced solid tumor such as melanoma, head and neck, liver or kidney cancer. The rearrangement links TRBV5-1 to TRBJ1-2, with 7 bases matching TRBD1. Here the sequenced sample was CD4+ or CD8+ T cells sorted from blood, taken in a trial of the OX40 agonist ivuxolimab. The CDR3 is CASSFGSGDSYGYTF. CDR3 DNA: TGCGCCAGCAGCTTCGGCTCTGGGGACAGCTATGGCTACACCTTC.